The clone carrying this T cell receptor (beta chain) was counted a few times. Its specificity is not known. V was cut by 9 bases and J by 7 bases, with 16 bases left in between. This CDR3 has 12 amino acids. Germline loops: CDR1 MNHNY, CDR2 SVGAGI (reference sequence). The data stem from a study of CD8 T cells in ankylosing spondylitis. Study observations and caveats: Disease-linked clones were reportedly significantly enriched in matched ankylosing spondylitis synovial fluid. Characteristic of ankylosing spondylitis blood, it appeared, was a TCR beta motif comprising several highly homologous variants.

Researchers built TCR beta libraries using quantitative 5'-RACE with molecular barcodes. One entry per CDR3 protein results from TCRdb running MiXCR on the 5' RACE reads. The profile shows under 450,000 distinct CDR3 sequences, 17% of them singletons. This TCR derives from a male donor with ankylosing spondylitis. Sequenced sample: blood, either unsorted or a sorted T cell fraction (not recorded which). The chain combines TRBV6-6 with TRBJ2-7; D perhaps matches TRBD2 (5 bases). Here the CDR3 reads CASLTPTGEQYF. The CDR3 DNA is TGTGCCAGTTTGACACCTACGGGAGAGCAGTACTTC.